This entry features one T cell receptor (beta chain) sequence. The data originate from a study of blood T cell repertoires in COVID-19. In the study overall: COVID-19 samples, acute and convalescent, were from the United States, Italy and Spain. From T cells, B-cell-depleted T cells, or PBMCs came the material, which was cDNA or gDNA.

In the original analysis: Reference gene primer amplification gave estimated nucleated cell counts. The repertoire was sequenced with immunoSEQ multiplex PCR; TCRdb's copy has only in-frame clones and lacks some. V and J calls and clone size are those listed in that table; D and trimming were worked out from the DNA. The table records roughly 130,000 clones, about 80% of them present only once. The sample consisted of peripheral blood. This clonotype was sampled from a woman aged 45-65 years with acute or convalescent COVID-19.

The CDR3 protein is CSASLRRAGANVLTF. CDR3 nucleotides: TGCAGTGCTAGTTTAAGGCGGGCTGGGGCCAACGTCCTGACTTTC. The chain joins TRBV20-1 to TRBJ2-6; maybe TRBD2 (5 bases). Per germline, CDR1 DFQATT and CDR2 SNEGSKA (reference sequence). The CDR3 runs 15 residues. V shed 3 bases and J shed 2 bases, with 11 bases lying between them.